This T cell receptor (beta chain) stems from a study of OX40 agonist ivuxolimab in advanced cancers. Study as a whole: Partial responses were recorded for three patients, including one with hepatocellular carcinoma and two with cutaneous melanoma.

Study-level results: On average, CD8+ T cells showed a greater number of expanded clones than CD4+.

Sequencing was performed with immunoSEQ multiplex PCR; in TCRdb, only in-frame clones are kept and a portion is missing. The table records roughly 96,000 clones, more than 80% of them present only once. As concerns this clone: What it binds is not known.

This clonotype originated in an adult with an advanced solid tumor such as melanoma, head and neck, liver or kidney cancer. The sample was CD4+ or CD8+ T cells sorted from blood, taken in a trial of the OX40 agonist ivuxolimab.

This chain's CDR3 is CATSREWRDEQFF. The CDR3 DNA is TGTGCCACCAGCAGAGAATGGCGGGATGAGCAGTTCTTC. The chain links TRBV15 to TRBJ2-1, with D possibly TRBD2 on 5 matching bases. Looked up from germline, CDR1 is LNHNV and CDR2 is YYDKDF (reference sequence). The CDR3 is 13 residues long. V gave up 0 bases and J gave up 8 bases, with 8 bases separating them.